Sequencing of this T cell receptor (beta chain) was carried out in a study of T cell responses to AZD1222 COVID-19 vaccine. Concerning this clone: Its specificity is unknown.

Germline V CDR1 and CDR2: MNHEY, SMNVEV (reference sequence). The CDR3 has 15 amino acids. Unmatched junction bases numbered 9, after V lost 8 bases and J lost 3 bases. Profiling relied on immunoSEQ multiplex PCR, and the TCRdb table lists in-frame clones only, not all of them. The sample lists 70,000 to 95,000 clones; roughly 90% were seen once. General study findings and limits: Unmutated regions of variants are reportedly targeted by nearly half of spike-specific TCRs. Clonal diversity may have been underestimated, and the donors were mostly white British, with more females than males. Only 5 or 6 individuals given AZD1222 were seropositive at baseline. It was only after the peak T cell response that any repertoires were sampled.

Here the sequenced sample was peripheral blood, taken 28 days after the second AZD1222 dose. This rearrangement joins TRBV27 to TRBJ1-4, with TRBD1 identical over 7 bases. The sequence was collected from an adult who received the AZD1222 COVID-19 vaccine. The CDR3 sequence: CASLRVGTANEKLFF. DNA of the CDR3: TGTGCCAGCTTAAGGGTCGGGACAGCTAATGAAAAACTGTTTTTT.